This is a list of T cell receptor beta chains from one sample in a study of tumor-infiltrating lymphocytes in oesophageal squamous cell carcinoma. TCRdb reprocessed the PCR reads with MiXCR, giving one entry per CDR3 protein. Among 7,500 to 9,500 distinct CDR3 sequences listed, roughly 65% were seen once. Sequenced: esophageal tumor tissue. These receptors came from a female donor with esophageal squamous cell carcinoma. The CDR3 runs from the conserved cysteine through the conserved F or W. A D gene is named only where the DNA matches it firmly. The listing skips clone size in some rows; elsewhere it reads once, few, many or a size class.

>18|TRBV10-3|.|TRBJ1-2|.
CAISESVHGSMEDYGYTF
TGTGCCATCAGTGAGTCGGTCCACGGTTCTATGGAGGACTATGGCTACACCTTC
>16|TRBV7-8|.|TRBJ1-5|.
CASSLEGHYSNQPQHF
TGTGCCAGCAGCTTAGAAGGACACTATAGCAATCAGCCCCAGCATTTT
>15|TRBV12-3/TRBV12-4|TRBD1|TRBJ2-4|.
CASSADRVVKNIQYF
TGTGCCAGCAGCGCTGACAGGGTCGTCAAAAACATTCAGTACTTC
>14|TRBV7-2|.|TRBJ2-1|.
CASSLDGTRNEQFF
TGTGCCAGCAGCTTAGATGGGACAAGGAATGAGCAGTTCTTC
>16|TRBV7-6|TRBD2|TRBJ2-2|few
CASSLRAGGTTGELFF
TGTGCCAGCAGCTTAAGGGCGGGAGGAACGACCGGGGAGCTGTTTTTT
>16|TRBV6-1|TRBD1|TRBJ1-2|few
CASRSDRADSNYGYTF
TGTGCCAGCAGATCGGACAGGGCAGATAGTAACTATGGCTACACCTTC
>16|TRBV7-2|TRBD1|TRBJ1-3|.
CASSLYQGVSGNTIYF
TGTGCCAGCAGCTTATATCAGGGGGTCTCTGGAAACACCATATATTTT
>15|TRBV7-2|TRBD2|TRBJ2-1|.
CASSLAAGGYNEQFF
TGTGCCAGCAGCTTAGCAGCGGGGGGGTACAATGAGCAGTTCTTC
>15|TRBV12-3/TRBV12-4|.|TRBJ2-7|.
CASSRSPDRSYEQYF
TGTGCCAGCAGCCGAAGCCCAGACCGCTCCTACGAGCAGTACTTC
>15|TRBV7-2|.|TRBJ1-1|.
CASSLGGQRNTEAFF
TGTGCCAGCAGCTTAGGGGGGCAGAGGAACACTGAAGCTTTCTTT
>14|TRBV6-1|.|TRBJ1-5|few
CASSRDRSNQPQHF
TGTGCCAGCAGTCGCGACAGATCCAATCAGCCCCAGCATTTT
>17|TRBV7-2|.|TRBJ2-3|.
CASSFHAGAFRLDTQYF
TGTGCCAGCAGCTTTCATGCGGGGGCCTTTCGATTAGATACGCAGTATTTT
>15|TRBV7-2|TRBD2|TRBJ2-1|.
CASSLGRGSQETQFF
TGTGCCAGCAGCTTAGGGCGGGGGAGCCAAGAGACCCAGTTCTTC
>19|TRBV7-3|TRBD2|TRBJ2-2|few
CASSPGLAGAHPNTGELFF
TGTGCCAGCAGCCCGGGACTAGCGGGGGCCCACCCGAACACCGGGGAGCTGTTTTTT
>13|TRBV7-2|.|TRBJ1-2|.
CASSFAGYYGYTF
TGTGCCAGCAGCTTTGCAGGGTACTATGGCTACACCTTC
>13|TRBV24-1|.|TRBJ2-7|.
CATSDLRSYEQYF
TGTGCCACCAGTGACCTGAGAAGCTACGAGCAGTACTTC
>14|TRBV7-2|.|TRBJ2-5|few
CASSLGQRQETQYF
TGTGCCAGCAGCTTAGGACAGAGACAAGAGACCCAGTACTTC
>15|TRBV6-5|TRBD1|TRBJ1-2|.
CASREWTGANYGYTF
TGTGCCAGCAGGGAGTGGACAGGGGCCAACTATGGCTACACCTTC
>15|TRBV7-2|.|TRBJ2-6|.
CASSLTVSGANVLTF
TGTGCCAGCAGCTTAACGGTCTCTGGGGCCAACGTCCTGACTTTC
>14|TRBV7-2|TRBD1|TRBJ2-3|.
CASSHRTGADTQYF
TGTGCCAGCAGCCACCGGACAGGGGCAGATACGCAGTATTTT
>15|TRBV27|TRBD1|TRBJ1-5|medium-sized
CASKLDRSDNQPQHF
TGTGCCAGCAAATTGGACAGGTCCGACAATCAGCCCCAGCATTTT
>13|TRBV5-5|.|TRBJ2-2|.
CASSLGVTGELFF
TGTGCCAGCAGCTTGGGGGTCACCGGGGAGCTGTTTTTT
>16|TRBV5-1|TRBD2|TRBJ2-7|.
CASSLRTSGTTYEQYF
TGCGCCAGCAGCTTGAGGACTAGCGGGACCACCTACGAGCAGTACTTC
>15|TRBV12-3/TRBV12-4|.|TRBJ2-7|.
CASSNLRDGTYEQYF
TGTGCCAGCAGTAACCTCCGGGACGGGACCTACGAGCAGTACTTC
>17|TRBV2|TRBD2|TRBJ2-7|.
CASSEAGLAGLTYEQYF
TGTGCCAGCAGTGAAGCCGGACTAGCGGGCCTAACCTACGAGCAGTACTTC
>14|TRBV7-2|.|TRBJ2-1|.
CASSLPGDYNEQFF
TGTGCCAGCAGCTTACCGGGAGACTACAATGAGCAGTTCTTC
>14|TRBV7-6|.|TRBJ2-5|.
CASSLRAVQETQYF
TGTGCCAGCAGCTTACGGGCGGTACAAGAGACCCAGTACTTC
>14|TRBV28|.|TRBJ1-1|.
CASSLSFRDTEAFF
TGTGCCAGCAGTTTGTCGTTCAGGGACACTGAAGCTTTCTTT
>14|TRBV10-2|.|TRBJ2-7|many
CASSEPGPHYEQYF
TGCGCCAGCAGTGAGCCGGGACCGCACTACGAGCAGTACTTC
>15|TRBV27|.|TRBJ2-5|few
CASSPNGGVPETQYF
TGTGCCAGCAGTCCCAATGGGGGAGTACCTGAGACCCAGTACTTC
>16|TRBV28|TRBD1|TRBJ1-1|.
CASSPATGGLNTEAFF
TGTGCCAGCAGTCCTGCGACAGGGGGATTGAACACTGAAGCTTTCTTT
>15|TRBV7-3|.|TRBJ2-3|.
CASSLGGRNTGELYF
TGTGCCAGCAGCTTAGGAGGGCGTAACACCGGGGAGCTGTATTTT
>13|TRBV12-3/TRBV12-4|.|TRBJ1-2|.
CASRPTGYYGYTF
TGTGCCAGCAGGCCTACGGGGTACTATGGCTACACCTTC
>15|TRBV7-2|.|TRBJ2-1|.
CASRTTGSSYNEQFF
TGTGCCAGCAGGACCACAGGGAGCTCCTACAATGAGCAGTTCTTC
>15|TRBV12-3/TRBV12-4|TRBD2|TRBJ2-1|.
CASILRRGGVDEQFF
TGTGCCAGCATTCTAAGGCGGGGGGGCGTCGATGAGCAGTTCTTC
>12|TRBV7-2|TRBD2|TRBJ2-7|.
CASSIAGDEQYF
TGTGCCAGCAGCATAGCGGGAGACGAGCAGTACTTC
>17|TRBV7-6|.|TRBJ2-7|.
CASSLVGGGLGVYEQYF
TGTGCCAGCAGCTTAGTGGGGGGGGGGCTAGGTGTCTACGAGCAGTACTTC
>14|TRBV7-6|TRBD1|TRBJ1-6|.
CASSWTGGLSPLHF
TGTGCCAGCAGCTGGACAGGGGGCCTTTCACCCCTCCACTTT
>14|TRBV14|.|TRBJ2-5|once
CASSPRAYQETQYF
TGTGCCAGCAGCCCCCGGGCTTACCAAGAGACCCAGTACTTC
>17|TRBV7-3|TRBD2|TRBJ2-3|.
CASSLTGTIRSTDTQYF
TGTGCCAGCAGCTTAACAGGGACTATCCGAAGCACAGATACGCAGTATTTT
>16|TRBV7-8|TRBD1|TRBJ2-1|.
CASSLEALDRGYEQFF
TGTGCCAGCAGCTTAGAAGCCTTGGACAGGGGTTACGAGCAGTTCTTC
>14|TRBV12-3/TRBV12-4|.|TRBJ2-1|.
CASSLIAASNEQFF
TGTGCCAGCAGTTTAATAGCGGCTTCGAATGAGCAGTTCTTC
>11|TRBV28|TRBD2|TRBJ2-4|.
CAERGGNIQYF
TGTGCCGAGCGGGGTGGGAACATTCAGTACTTC
>11|TRBV28|.|TRBJ2-7|once
CASKKNYEQYF
TGTGCCAGCAAGAAGAACTACGAGCAGTACTTC
>14|TRBV7-4|.|TRBJ1-6|.
CASSFHGPSYEQYF
TGTGCCAGCAGCTTTCACGGTCCCTCCTACGAGCAGTACTTT
>13|TRBV12-3/TRBV12-4|TRBD2|TRBJ2-2|.
CASRSGSLGELFF
TGTGCCAGCAGGAGCGGGAGCTTAGGGGAGCTGTTTTTT
>14|TRBV11-2|TRBD1|TRBJ2-2|.
CASSRQGNTGELFF
TGTGCCAGCAGCCGACAGGGGAACACCGGGGAGCTGTTTTTT
>14|TRBV10-3|.|TRBJ2-3|.
CAISEGRVTDTQYF
TGTGCCATCAGTGAGGGCAGAGTCACAGATACGCAGTATTTT
>16|TRBV6-8|TRBD2|TRBJ2-5|.
CASSYSRAGPQETQYF
TGTGCCAGCAGTTACTCGAGAGCGGGGCCGCAAGAGACCCAGTACTTC
>15|TRBV5-4|TRBD2|TRBJ2-7|.
CASSDPGTSVYEQYF
TGTGCCAGCAGCGATCCCGGGACTAGCGTCTACGAGCAGTACTTC